A single sample gave rise to the 21 T cell receptor beta chains below, sequenced in a study of blood T cell repertoires in COVID-19 (dated by TCRdb to 2020 to 2022). The library was prepared using the immunoSEQ multiplex PCR assay. TCRdb limited this immuneACCESS table to in-frame rearrangements with V and J called. A share of clones is missing; checked studies link under half to unresolved V genes, and the rest is unexplained. The table for this sample lists over 25,000 clones; 70% to 85% of them were counted only once. Together, the top ten hold under 55% of the sample. The source material was peripheral blood. Every receptor here comes from a woman over 75 with acute or convalescent COVID-19.

The J gene is TRBJ2-1, the V gene TRBV19; the match to TRBD2 covers 12 bases. Germline assignment: CDR1 LNHDA and CDR2 SQIVND (reference sequence). CDR3 length equals 14 residues. V lost 6 bases to trimming and J lost 6 bases; unmatched junction nucleotides: 3. CDR3 nucleotide sequence: TGTGCCAGTAGACTAGCGGGGGGAGTCAATGAGCAGTTCTTC. Protein sequence: CASRLAGGVNEQFF.

This chain links TRBV20-1 with TRBJ2-7, with 7 bases fitting TRBD1. Germline V gene data show CDR1 as DFQATT and CDR2 as SNEGSKA (reference sequence). The CDR3 is 14 residues long. Germline trimming cut 3 bases from V and 5 bases from J; bases unmatched to any gene: 10. CDR3 sequence reads: CSASRPTGYHEQYF. The CDR3, as DNA: TGCAGTGCTAGTAGGCCGACAGGGTACCACGAGCAGTACTTC.

The sample holds a few counts of this clone. J is TRBJ2-7 and V is TRBV3-1 (or the pseudogene TRBV3-2); D perhaps matches TRBD2 (7 bases). Trimming took off 2 bases at V and 0 bases at J, with 14 bases between the two ends. This CDR3 has 16 amino acids. Germline CDR1 LGHDT, CDR2 YNNKEL (reference sequence). The CDR3 nucleotides are TGTGCCAGCAGCCAATGGACGCGGGGGCCCTCCTACGAGCAGTACTTC. Translation: CASSQWTRGPSYEQYF.

The CDR3 is CASSWAGSSGANVLTF. The DNA of the CDR3 is TGTGCCAGCAGCTGGGCGGGTAGTTCTGGGGCCAACGTCCTGACTTTC. The chain recombines TRBV5-4 with TRBJ2-6; the D gene is possibly TRBD2 (5 bases). Per the germline V gene, CDR1 is SGHNT and CDR2 is YYREEE (reference sequence). CDR3 length: 16 residues. V gave up 3 bases and J gave up 1 base, with 11 bases separating them.

V usage is TRBV24-1 and J usage is TRBJ2-1; no firm D call. The CDR3 loop spans 11 amino acids. In germline, CDR1 is KGHDR, CDR2 SFDVKD. V was shortened by 7 bases and J by 9 bases, with 9 bases between the two germline ends. CDR3 in amino acids: CATSLGTEQFF. The CDR3, as DNA: TGTGCCACCAGCCTTGGCACTGAGCAGTTCTTC.

This clone appeared once. The chain carries TRBV7-2 and TRBJ1-6; D is uncertain. Trimming left V 1 base short and J 11 bases short, with 12 bases between. CDR1 and CDR2 from the germline V gene are SGHTA and FQGNSA. The CDR3 sequence is 14 residues long. The CDR3 DNA reads TGTGCCAGCAGCTTAGGCGTAGGAGGAACACCCCTCCACTTT. Its translation is CASSLGVGGTPLHF.

The V call is TRBV10-1, the J call TRBJ2-7, with 9 bases that match TRBD1. The V segment lost 9 bases and the J segment 3 bases; nucleotides outside the gene matches: 12. The germline gives CDR1 WNHNN, CDR2 SYGVQD (reference sequence). CDR3 length equals 15 residues. CDR3 sequence (DNA): TGCGCCAGGACCTCACCCGGGACAGGGCACTACGAGCAGTACTTC. Encoded protein: CARTSPGTGHYEQYF.

This chain links TRBV25-1 with TRBJ1-1; 10 positions match TRBD1. Germline CDR1 MGHDK, CDR2 SYGVNS. The CDR3 spans 14 residues. V shed 4 bases, J shed 5 bases, and the junction held 4 bases outside the gene matches. This CDR3 is CASSAGQGRTEAFF. Written as DNA, the CDR3 is TGTGCCAGCAGTGCGGGACAGGGGAGGACTGAAGCTTTCTTT. Full variable domain (missing parts from reference TRBV25-1 and TRBJ1-1): EADIYQTPRYLVIGTGKKITLECSQTMGHDKMYWYQQDPGMELHLIHYSYGVNSTEKGDLSSESTVSRIRTEHFPLTLESARPSHTSQYLCASSAGQGRTEAFFGQGTRLTVV.

CDR3 nucleotides: TGTGCCAGCAGCTTCTCAGACCAGCGCGAGCAGTACTTC. Residues: CASSFSDQREQYF. The chain couples TRBV7-6 to TRBJ2-7, with D uncertain. Germline V gene lookup returns CDR1 SGHVS and CDR2 FNYEAQ. The length of the CDR3 is 13 residues. The ends were cut back, 3 bases at V and 6 bases at J, with 12 bases in the middle.

This chain links TRBV5-1 with TRBJ1-1; tentative D call: TRBD1 (5 bases). The length of the CDR3 is 15 residues. V was clipped by 5 bases and J by 1 base, with 15 bases between them. Germline V gene data show CDR1 as SGHRS and CDR2 as YFSETQ. The CDR3 DNA reads as TGCGCCAGCAGAGCTTGGGTCAGGGAGAACACTGAAGCTTTCTTT. Encoded protein: CASRAWVRENTEAFF.

The chain combines TRBV7-8 with TRBJ1-4, with TRBD1 matching 8 bases. The CDR3 is 16 amino acids. Germline values: CDR1 SGHVS, CDR2 FQNEAQ. J was trimmed by 3 bases and V by 5 bases; bases with no gene match: 8. The DNA for the CDR3 is TGTGCCAGCAGCCGACCAGGGGGCCCCCCTAATGAAAAACTGTTTTTT. Amino acid sequence: CASSRPGGPPNEKLFF.

The CDR3 loop is CASRLPRDSRLNTEAFF. The CDR3, as DNA: TGTGCCAGCAGATTGCCCCGGGACAGCAGATTGAACACTGAAGCTTTCTTT. The chain has TRBV28 and TRBJ1-1; TRBD1 agrees at 7 bases. The V gene's germline CDR1 is MDHEN and CDR2 SYDVKM. The CDR3 is 17 residues long. J was trimmed by 0 bases and V by 6 bases; bases with no gene match: 13.

This chain uses TRBV30 with TRBJ1-2; the D gene is possibly TRBD1 (5 bases). Per the germline V gene, CDR1 is GTSNPN and CDR2 is SVGIG (reference sequence). The ends were cut back, 0 bases at V and 4 bases at J, with 12 bases in the middle. CDR3 length: 14 residues. CDR3 amino acids: CAWSVLGVAYGYTF. For the CDR3, the DNA is TGTGCCTGGAGTGTGTTAGGGGTCGCCTATGGCTACACCTTC.

V is TRBV6-5 and J is TRBJ1-5; 10 nucleotides agree with TRBD1. This CDR3 has 13 amino acids. Germline assignment: CDR1 MNHEY and CDR2 SVGAGI. With 8 bases clipped from V and 3 bases from J, the junction kept 1 base outside the gene matches. The DNA of the CDR3 is TGTGCCAGCGGGACAGGGGACAATCAGCCCCAGCATTTT. Protein product: CASGTGDNQPQHF.

The CDR3 loop reads CASGLEKPGQDYGYTF. DNA of the CDR3: TGTGCTAGTGGTTTGGAAAAACCGGGACAGGACTATGGCTACACCTTC. The V call is TRBV12-5, the J call TRBJ1-2; 8 positions agree with TRBD1. Germline V gene sequence: CDR1 LGHNT, CDR2 FRNRAP. V trimming: 1 base; J trimming: 3 bases; junction bases outside the gene matches: 7. CDR3 length: 16 amino acids.

The J gene is TRBJ1-5, the V gene TRBV2; TRBD1 matches 12 bases. V was pared by 5 bases and J by 6 bases, with 5 bases of the junction left unmatched. Germline V CDR1 and CDR2: SNHLY, FYNNEI. There are 15 residues in the CDR3. CDR3 amino acids: CASSPGQGAIQPQHF. The CDR3 bases are TGTGCCAGCAGTCCGGGACAGGGGGCGATTCAGCCCCAGCATTTT.

V and J are TRBV10-3 and TRBJ2-2; D is undetermined. The V gene's germline CDR1 is ENHRY and CDR2 SYGVKD. Trimming stripped 11 bases from V and 2 bases from J, with 15 bases between. This CDR3 region has 14 residues. CDR3 amino acids: CASRVSENTGELFF. In nucleotides, the CDR3 is TGTGCCTCTCGGGTGTCCGAAAACACCGGGGAGCTGTTTTTT.

The chain has TRBV18 and TRBJ2-2; perhaps TRBD1 as D (5 bases). The germline V gene has CDR1 KGHSH and CDR2 LQKENI. CDR3 length: 16 amino acids. V dropped 1 base and J dropped 0 bases, with 9 bases sitting between them. DNA for the CDR3: TGTGCCAGCTCACCACAGGGGTCACCGAACACCGGGGAGCTGTTTTTT. Protein: CASSPQGSPNTGELFF.

CDR3 DNA: TGTGCCAGCAGCTTCATCGGCACTGAAGCTTTCTTT. Translating it yields CASSFIGTEAFF. The chain couples TRBV7-2 to TRBJ1-1; no clear D. With 3 bases removed from V and 4 bases from J, the gap between germline ends came to 6 bases. Looked up from germline, CDR1 is SGHTA and CDR2 is FQGNSA. This CDR3 has 12 amino acids.

This clone showed up just a few times. V and J are TRBV5-1 and TRBJ1-1; 7 positions match TRBD1. Germline V gene data show CDR1 as SGHRS and CDR2 as YFSETQ. V was pared by 2 bases and J by 1 base, with 8 bases of the junction left unmatched. This CDR3 contains 16 residues. The CDR3 DNA reads as TGCGCCAGCAGCTTAGCCCTGACAGGGCAGAACACTGAAGCTTTCTTT. Its translation is CASSLALTGQNTEAFF. The full variable domain, completed using reference TRBV5-1 and TRBJ1-1, is KAGVTQTPRYLIKTRGQQVTLSCSPISGHRSVSWYQQTPGQGLQFLFEYFSETQRNKGNFPGRFSGRQFSNSRSEMNVSTLELGDSALYLCASSLALTGQNTEAFFGQGTRLTVV.

This clone was observed once. CDR3 protein: CALQTGQITDTQYF. The CDR3 coding sequence is TGTGCCCTCCAAACAGGCCAAATCACAGATACGCAGTATTTT. The rearrangement uses TRBV30 and TRBJ2-3; weak D call: TRBD1 (5 bases). Germline V gene sequence: CDR1 GTSNPN, CDR2 SVGIG (reference sequence). The CDR3 has 14 residues. Trimming pared 8 bases from V and 2 bases from J, leaving 17 bases between.